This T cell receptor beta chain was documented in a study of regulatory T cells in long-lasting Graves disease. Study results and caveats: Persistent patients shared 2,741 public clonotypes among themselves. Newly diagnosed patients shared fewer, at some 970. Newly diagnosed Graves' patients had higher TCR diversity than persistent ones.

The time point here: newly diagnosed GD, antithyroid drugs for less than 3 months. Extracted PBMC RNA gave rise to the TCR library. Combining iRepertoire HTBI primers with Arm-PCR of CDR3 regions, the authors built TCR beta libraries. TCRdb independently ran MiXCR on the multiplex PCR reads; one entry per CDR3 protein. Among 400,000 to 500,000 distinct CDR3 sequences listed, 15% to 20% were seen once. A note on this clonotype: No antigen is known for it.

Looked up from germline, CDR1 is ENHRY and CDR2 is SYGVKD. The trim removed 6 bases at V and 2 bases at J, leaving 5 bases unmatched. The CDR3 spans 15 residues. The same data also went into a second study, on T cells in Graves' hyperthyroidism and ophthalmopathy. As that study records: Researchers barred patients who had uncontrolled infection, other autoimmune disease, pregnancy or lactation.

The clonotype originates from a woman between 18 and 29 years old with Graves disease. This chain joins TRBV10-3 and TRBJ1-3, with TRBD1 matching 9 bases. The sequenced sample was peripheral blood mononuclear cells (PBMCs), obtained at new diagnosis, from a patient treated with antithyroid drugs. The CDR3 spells CAISGDRAAGNTIYF. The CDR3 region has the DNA TGTGCCATCAGCGGGGACAGGGCAGCTGGAAACACCATATATTTT.